The clone carrying this T cell receptor beta chain was observed a handful of times. Its antigen is as yet unknown. The data stem from a study of T cells in Graves' hyperthyroidism and ophthalmopathy. Overall study context: Before any treatment, at initial diagnosis, peripheral blood was collected. Study-wide results and caveats: Blood samples included most of the expanded thyroid clonotypes exceeding 0.001.

Germline V gene lookup returns CDR1 SGHTA and CDR2 FQGNSA. The V end was cut by 9 bases, the J end by 2 bases, with 17 bases between. The CDR3 sequence is 14 residues long. RNA transcripts provided the source from which TCR beta CDR3 regions were amplified. When the TCR CDR3 underwent first-round RT-PCR, the HTBI primer set was used. A single record per CDR3 protein comes from TCRdb applying MiXCR to the multiplex PCR reads. The data contain approximately 640,000 distinct CDR3 sequences, 17% of them singletons. For Graves' hyperthyroidism to be stable, ophthalmopathy could not progress within 18 months. Exclusion of a patient resulted from uncontrolled infection, other autoimmune disease, pregnancy or lactation.

V gene TRBV7-2 combines with J gene TRBJ2-7, with a possible D match to TRBD2 (5 bases). This clonotype was sampled from a man aged 50 to 60 with Graves' hyperthyroidism. Material: blood. The chain's CDR3 is CASSAGRGTYEQYF. CDR3 sequence (DNA): TGTGCCAGTAGTGCCGGACGGGGTACCTACGAGCAGTACTTC.